This T cell receptor (beta chain) is drawn from a study of cytomegalovirus exposure and HLA in healthy donors. Amplification used 60 Vbeta primers and 13 Jbeta primers. The data were produced by immunoSEQ multiplex PCR, yet TCRdb's version contains in-frame clones alone and is incomplete. The sample holds 150,000 to 200,000 clones, 80% to 85% seen once. With regard to this clone: Its target is not known.

Points from the study as a whole: Many donors carried some public TCRs, although rarity characterized most TCR sequences. The study reported that TCR beta sequences accurately predicted HLA-A and HLA-B alleles in most subjects. Confirmation was obtained in vitro that a few CMV-associated chains are specific for CMV antigens. A later analysis linked a missense DCLRE1C variant to TCR beta V- and J-gene trimming.

The CDR3 covers 17 residues. The germline V gene encodes CDR1 KGHSH and CDR2 LQKENI. With 3 bases clipped from V and 8 bases from J, the junction kept 15 bases outside the gene matches. This TCR derives from a man over 45 in good health and CMV-seropositive. The rearrangement uses TRBV18 and TRBJ1-4; the match to TRBD1 covers 7 bases. Sequencing used PBMCs. The CDR3 DNA sequence: TGTGCCAGCTCACCTTCCCTACAGGGGCTCGGGGAAGAAAAACTGTTTTTT. Amino acids: CASSPSLQGLGEEKLFF.